This record looks at one T cell receptor (beta chain) sequence and its context. Its target is unknown. Sequencing was at survey level. Measured with immunoSEQ multiplex PCR; TCRdb has only the in-frame clones, and not every one. The profile shows 46,000 or so clones, about four fifths of them singletons. The ends lost 1 base at V and 5 bases at J; junction bases unmatched: 9. CDR1 is SQVTM, CDR2 ANQGSEA, per germline. The CDR3 contains 15 residues. These data belong to a study of fetal regulatory T cell absence and autoimmunity. The study, taken as a whole, reports: Cord blood and pancreas showed broadly similar TRB gene family usage. Pancreas TCRs were oligoclonally enriched versus cord blood, some clones over 85-fold. Antigen-driven pancreatic autoimmunity before birth in IPEX was inferred from oligoclonal enrichment.

J is TRBJ2-3 and V is TRBV29-1, with 7 bases that match TRBD2. The TCR originated in a newborn boy with IPEX syndrome. The specimen was cord blood. The CDR3 nucleotides read TGCAGCGTTGAAGTATTTGGGAGGGCCAAAGATACGCAGTATTTT. Translated: CSVEVFGRAKDTQYF.